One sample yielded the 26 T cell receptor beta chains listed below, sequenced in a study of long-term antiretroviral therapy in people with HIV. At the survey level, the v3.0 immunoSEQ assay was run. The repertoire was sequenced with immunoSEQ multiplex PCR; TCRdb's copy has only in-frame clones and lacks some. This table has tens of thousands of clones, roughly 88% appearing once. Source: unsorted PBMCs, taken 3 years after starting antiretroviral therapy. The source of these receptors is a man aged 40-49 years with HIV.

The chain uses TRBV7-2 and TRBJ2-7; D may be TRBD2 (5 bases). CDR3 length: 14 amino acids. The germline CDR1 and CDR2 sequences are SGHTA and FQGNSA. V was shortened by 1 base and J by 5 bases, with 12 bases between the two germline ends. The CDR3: CASSLGAGVNEQYF. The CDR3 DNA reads TGTGCCAGCAGCTTAGGGGCCGGGGTAAACGAGCAGTACTTC. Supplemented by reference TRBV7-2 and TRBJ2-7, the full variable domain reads GAGVSQSPSNKVTEKGKDVELRCDPISGHTALYWYRQSLGQGLEFLIYFQGNSAPDKSGLPSDRFSAERTGGSVSTLTIQRTQQEDSAVYLCASSLGAGVNEQYFGPGTRLTVT.

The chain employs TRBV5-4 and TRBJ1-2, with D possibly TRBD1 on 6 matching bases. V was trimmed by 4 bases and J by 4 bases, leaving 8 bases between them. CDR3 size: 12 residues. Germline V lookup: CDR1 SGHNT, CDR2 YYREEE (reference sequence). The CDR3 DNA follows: TGTGCCAGCAGCCCGACAGGCTATGGCTACACCTTC. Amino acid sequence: CASSPTGYGYTF.

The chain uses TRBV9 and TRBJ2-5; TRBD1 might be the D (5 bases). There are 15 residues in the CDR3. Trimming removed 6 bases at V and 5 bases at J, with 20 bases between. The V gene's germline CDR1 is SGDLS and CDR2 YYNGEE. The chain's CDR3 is CASTAGATSSETQYF. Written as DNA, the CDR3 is TGTGCCAGCACCGCTGGGGCAACCTCCTCCGAGACCCAGTACTTC.

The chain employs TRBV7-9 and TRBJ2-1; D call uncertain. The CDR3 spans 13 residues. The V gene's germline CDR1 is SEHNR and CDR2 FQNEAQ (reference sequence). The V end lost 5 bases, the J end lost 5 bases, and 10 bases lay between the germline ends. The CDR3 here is CASSLRAHNEQFF. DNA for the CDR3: TGTGCCAGCAGCCTCAGAGCCCACAATGAGCAGTTCTTC. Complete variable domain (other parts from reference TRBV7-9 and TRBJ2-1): DTGVSQNPRHKITKRGQNVTFRCDPISEHNRLYWYRQTLGQGPEFLTYFQNEAQLEKSRLLSDRFSAERPKGSFSTLEIQRTEQGDSAMYLCASSLRAHNEQFFGPGTRLTVL.

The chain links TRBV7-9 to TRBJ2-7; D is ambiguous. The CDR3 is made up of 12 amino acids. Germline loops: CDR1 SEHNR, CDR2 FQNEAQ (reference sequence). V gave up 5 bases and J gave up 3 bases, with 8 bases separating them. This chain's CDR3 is CASSPDGYEQYF. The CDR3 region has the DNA TGTGCCAGCAGCCCGGACGGCTACGAGCAGTACTTC.

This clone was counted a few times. The CDR3 is CASSLVGTAYEQYF. The CDR3 DNA is TGTGCCAGCAGCCTGGTGGGGACAGCTTACGAGCAGTACTTC. The rearrangement uses TRBV5-4 and TRBJ2-7; TRBD1 matches 7 bases. V trimming: 4 bases; J trimming: 4 bases; junction bases outside the gene matches: 8. Germline V gene lookup returns CDR1 SGHNT and CDR2 YYREEE (reference sequence). The CDR3 is made up of 14 amino acids.

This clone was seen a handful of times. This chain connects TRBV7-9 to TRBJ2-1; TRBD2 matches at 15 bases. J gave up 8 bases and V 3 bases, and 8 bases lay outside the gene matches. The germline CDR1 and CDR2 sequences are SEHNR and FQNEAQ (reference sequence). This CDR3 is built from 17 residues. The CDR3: CASSFRTSGRAADEQFF. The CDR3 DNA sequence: TGTGCCAGCAGCTTCCGGACTAGCGGGAGGGCCGCCGATGAGCAGTTCTTC.

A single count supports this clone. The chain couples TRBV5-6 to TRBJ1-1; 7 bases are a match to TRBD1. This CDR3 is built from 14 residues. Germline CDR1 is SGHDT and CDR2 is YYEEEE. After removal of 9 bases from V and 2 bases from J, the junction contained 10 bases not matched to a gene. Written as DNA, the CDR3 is TGTGCCATTACGACAGGGAGGAAAAACACTGAAGCTTTCTTT. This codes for CAITTGRKNTEAFF.

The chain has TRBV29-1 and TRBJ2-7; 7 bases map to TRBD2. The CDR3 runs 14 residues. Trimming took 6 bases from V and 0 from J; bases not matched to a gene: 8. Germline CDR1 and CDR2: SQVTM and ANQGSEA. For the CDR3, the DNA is TGCAGCGTCCGCAGCGGGGATAGCTCCTACGAGCAGTACTTC. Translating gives CSVRSGDSSYEQYF.

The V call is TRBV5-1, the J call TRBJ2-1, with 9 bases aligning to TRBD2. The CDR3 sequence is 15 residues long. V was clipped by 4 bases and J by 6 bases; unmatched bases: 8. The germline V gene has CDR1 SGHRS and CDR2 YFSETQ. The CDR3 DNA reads TGCGCCAGCAGCGTAAGCGGGAGGACCCCCAATGAGCAGTTCTTC. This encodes CASSVSGRTPNEQFF.

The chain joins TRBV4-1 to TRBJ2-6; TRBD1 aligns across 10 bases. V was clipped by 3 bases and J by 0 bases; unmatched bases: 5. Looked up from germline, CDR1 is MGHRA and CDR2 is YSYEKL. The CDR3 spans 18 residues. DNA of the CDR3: TGCGCCAGCAGCCACGGCGGGACAGGGGCCTCTGGGGCCAACGTCCTGACTTTC. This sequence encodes CASSHGGTGASGANVLTF.

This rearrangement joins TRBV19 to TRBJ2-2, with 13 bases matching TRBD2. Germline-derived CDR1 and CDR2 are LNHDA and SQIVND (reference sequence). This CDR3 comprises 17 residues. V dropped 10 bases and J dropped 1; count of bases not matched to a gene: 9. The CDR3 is CAIWGLAGTLNTGELFF. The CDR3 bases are TGTGCCATTTGGGGACTAGCGGGAACCCTGAACACCGGGGAGCTGTTTTTT.

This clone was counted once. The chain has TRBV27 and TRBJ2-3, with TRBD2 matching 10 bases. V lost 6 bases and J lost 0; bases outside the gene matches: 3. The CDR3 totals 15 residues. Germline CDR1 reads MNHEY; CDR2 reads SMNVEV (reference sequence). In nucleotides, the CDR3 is TGTGCCAGCAGCCTAGCGGGGGCTAGCACAGATACGCAGTATTTT. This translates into CASSLAGASTDTQYF.

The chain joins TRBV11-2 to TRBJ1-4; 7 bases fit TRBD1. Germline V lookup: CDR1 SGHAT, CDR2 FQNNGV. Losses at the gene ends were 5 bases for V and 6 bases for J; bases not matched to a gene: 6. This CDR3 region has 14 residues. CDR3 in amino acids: CASSRGTEYEKLFF. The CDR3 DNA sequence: TGTGCCAGCAGCCGGGGGACAGAGTATGAAAAACTGTTTTTT.

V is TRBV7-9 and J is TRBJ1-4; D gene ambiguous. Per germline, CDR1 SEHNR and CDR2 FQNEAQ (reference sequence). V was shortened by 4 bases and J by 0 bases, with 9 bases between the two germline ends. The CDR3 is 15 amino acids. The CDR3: CASSSLDSTNEKLFF. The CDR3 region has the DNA TGTGCCAGCAGCTCGTTGGACTCAACTAATGAAAAACTGTTTTTT.

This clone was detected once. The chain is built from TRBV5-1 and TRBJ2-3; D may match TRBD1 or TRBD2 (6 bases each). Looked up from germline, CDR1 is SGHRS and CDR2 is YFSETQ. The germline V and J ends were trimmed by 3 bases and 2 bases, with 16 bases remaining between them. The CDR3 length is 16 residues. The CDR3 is CASSYASGAPTDTQYF. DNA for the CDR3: TGCGCCAGCAGCTACGCTTCGGGGGCACCCACAGATACGCAGTATTTT.

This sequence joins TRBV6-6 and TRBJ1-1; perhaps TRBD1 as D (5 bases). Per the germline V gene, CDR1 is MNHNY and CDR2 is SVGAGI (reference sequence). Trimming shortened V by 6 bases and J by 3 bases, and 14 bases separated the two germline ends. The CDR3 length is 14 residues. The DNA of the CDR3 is TGTGCCAGCAGAGATGGCAGGGAGGACACTGAAGCTTTCTTT. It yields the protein CASRDGREDTEAFF.

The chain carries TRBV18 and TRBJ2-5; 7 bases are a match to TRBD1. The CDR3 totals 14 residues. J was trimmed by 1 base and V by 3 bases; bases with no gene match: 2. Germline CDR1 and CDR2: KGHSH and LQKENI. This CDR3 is CASSPDRSQETQYF. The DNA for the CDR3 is TGTGCCAGCTCACCGGACAGGTCCCAAGAGACCCAGTACTTC.

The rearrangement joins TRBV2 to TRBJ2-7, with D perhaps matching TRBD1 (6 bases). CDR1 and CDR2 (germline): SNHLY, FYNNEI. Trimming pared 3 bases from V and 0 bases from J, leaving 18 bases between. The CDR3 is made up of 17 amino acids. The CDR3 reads CASSDGLTGPSSYEQYF. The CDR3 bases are TGTGCCAGCAGTGACGGGCTTACAGGGCCCAGCTCCTACGAGCAGTACTTC.

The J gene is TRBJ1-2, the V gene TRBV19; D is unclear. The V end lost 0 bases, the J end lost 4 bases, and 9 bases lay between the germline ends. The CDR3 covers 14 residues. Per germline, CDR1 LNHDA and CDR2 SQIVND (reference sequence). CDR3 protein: CASSIDRSGYGYTF. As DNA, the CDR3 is TGTGCCAGTAGTATAGATCGGTCAGGCTATGGCTACACCTTC.

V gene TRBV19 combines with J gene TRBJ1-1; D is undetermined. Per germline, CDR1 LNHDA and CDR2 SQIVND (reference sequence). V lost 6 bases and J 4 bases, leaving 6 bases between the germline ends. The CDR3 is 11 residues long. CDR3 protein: CASSGGTEAFF. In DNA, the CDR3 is TGTGCCAGTAGCGGCGGCACTGAAGCTTTCTTT.

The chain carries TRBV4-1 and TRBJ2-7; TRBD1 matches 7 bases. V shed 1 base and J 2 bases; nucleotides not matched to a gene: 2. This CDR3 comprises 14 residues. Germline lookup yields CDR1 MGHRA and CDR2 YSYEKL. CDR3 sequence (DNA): TGCGCCAGCAGCCAAGTGCAGGGGGCCTACGAGCAGTACTTC. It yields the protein CASSQVQGAYEQYF.

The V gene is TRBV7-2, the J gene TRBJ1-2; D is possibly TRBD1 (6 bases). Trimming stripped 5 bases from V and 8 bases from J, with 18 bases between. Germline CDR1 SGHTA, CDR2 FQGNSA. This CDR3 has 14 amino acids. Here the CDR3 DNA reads TGTGCCAGCAGCCCCCAAAACAGGGTCGGAGGCTACACCTTC. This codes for CASSPQNRVGGYTF. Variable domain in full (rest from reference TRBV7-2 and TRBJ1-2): GAGVSQSPSNKVTEKGKDVELRCDPISGHTALYWYRQSLGQGLEFLIYFQGNSAPDKSGLPSDRFSAERTGGSVSTLTIQRTQQEDSAVYLCASSPQNRVGGYTFGSGTRLTVV.

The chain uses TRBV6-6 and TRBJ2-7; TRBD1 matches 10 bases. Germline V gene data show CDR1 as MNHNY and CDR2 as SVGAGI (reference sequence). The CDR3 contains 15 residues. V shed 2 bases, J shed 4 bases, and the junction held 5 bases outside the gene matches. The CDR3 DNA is TGTGCCAGCAGTTACCGGGACAGGGGTGCATACGAGCAGTACTTC. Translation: CASSYRDRGAYEQYF.

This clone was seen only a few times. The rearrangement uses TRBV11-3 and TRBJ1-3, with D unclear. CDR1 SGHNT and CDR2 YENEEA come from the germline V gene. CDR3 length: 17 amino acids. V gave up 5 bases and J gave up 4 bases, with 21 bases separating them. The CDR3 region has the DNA TGTGCCAGCAGCCCTCCCCCTGGGAGAGAAAGAGGAAACACCATATATTTT. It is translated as CASSPPPGRERGNTIYF.

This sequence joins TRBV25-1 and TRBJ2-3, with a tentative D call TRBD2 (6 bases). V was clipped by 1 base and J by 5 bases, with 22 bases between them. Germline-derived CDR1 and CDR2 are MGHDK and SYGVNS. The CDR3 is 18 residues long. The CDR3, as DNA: TGTGCCAGCAGTGAATGGGGAGGTAGGGGCTCGCACCAAGATACGCAGTATTTT. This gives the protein CASSEWGGRGSHQDTQYF.